The clone carrying this T cell receptor beta chain was observed many times. Antigen: not known. The entry originates in a study of early T cells in non-severe SARS-CoV-2 infection. Study results and limitations: CD4 and private specificities were missed by VDJdb matching, which favored anti-spike CD8 responses.

From the 5' RACE reads, TCRdb called clonotypes with MiXCR, one entry per CDR3 protein. The data show roughly 25,000 distinct CDR3 sequences, with 4% to 4.5% seen just once and approximately 4.4% held by the top ten. The germline gives CDR1 MDHEN, CDR2 SYDVKM. The CDR3 length is 14 residues. Trimming pared 2 bases from V and 0 bases from J, leaving 7 bases between. The sequencing input was whole blood. This TCR came from an adult who was a healthcare worker with PCR-confirmed SARS-CoV-2 infection or an uninfected control (not recorded which). This chain joins TRBV28 and TRBJ1-2; D uncertain. As DNA, the CDR3 is TGTGCCAGCAGTTTACTGGGGTCTAACTATGGCTACACCTTC. This codes for CASSLLGSNYGYTF.